One sample yielded the 23 T cell receptor beta chains listed below, sequenced in a study of CD8 T cells in Susac syndrome. Random hexamers were used to reverse transcribe an amount of roughly 0.5 to 1 ug RNA. TCRdb ran MiXCR on the immunoSEQ multiplex PCR reads and lists one entry per CDR3 protein. The sample yields some 130,000 distinct CDR3 sequences, around 93% seen once. Specimen: CD8+ T cells from PBMCs. These receptors were taken from a human donor with Susac syndrome.

The chain couples TRBV5-1 to TRBJ2-5; the D gene is possibly TRBD2 (7 bases). CDR1 and CDR2 (germline): SGHRS, YFSETQ. Trimming stripped 4 bases from V and 5 bases from J, with 18 bases between. This CDR3 has 15 residues. The CDR3, as DNA: TGCGCCAGCAGCCTCGCCCGGGGGCGGGAGGAGACCCAGTACTTC. Amino acid sequence: CASSLARGREETQYF.

This clonotype showed up just a few times. V gene TRBV6-5 combines with J gene TRBJ2-5; D unresolved. With 8 bases removed from V and 4 bases from J, the gap between germline ends came to 5 bases. This CDR3 comprises 10 residues. The germline V gene encodes CDR1 MNHEY and CDR2 SVGAGI. The CDR3 coding sequence is TGTGCCAGCGCCGGAGAGACCCAGTACTTC. The encoded protein is CASAGETQYF.

The rearrangement joins TRBV28 to TRBJ1-2; TRBD1 matches at 7 bases. Germline trimming cut 6 bases from V and 4 bases from J; bases unmatched to any gene: 8. The CDR3 runs 14 residues. The germline V gene has CDR1 MDHEN and CDR2 SYDVKM. CDR3 sequence (DNA): TGTGCCAGCAGAGTCAGGGGGGACGGCTATGGCTACACCTTC. It encodes CASRVRGDGYGYTF.

The chain carries TRBV28 and TRBJ2-7; the D gene is possibly TRBD2 (7 bases). The germline CDR1 and CDR2 sequences are MDHEN and SYDVKM. Between the trimmed V and J ends, which lost 8 bases and 2 bases, there was a span of 19 bases. The CDR3 extends over 15 amino acids. CDR3 residues: CASAPRGGGTYEQYF. The CDR3 DNA follows: TGTGCCAGCGCCCCGCGGGGAGGGGGTACCTACGAGCAGTACTTC.

V usage is TRBV5-6 and J usage is TRBJ2-3; 9 bases align to TRBD2. Unmatched junction bases numbered 9, after V lost 1 base and J lost 3 bases. CDR3 length: 17 amino acids. Germline CDR1 is SGHDT and CDR2 is YYEEEE. Here the CDR3 DNA reads TGTGCCAGCAGCTTGTGCTGGGTTAGCGGGAGTACAGATACGCAGTATTTT. Its protein product is CASSLCWVSGSTDTQYF.

The genes are TRBV3-1 and TRBJ1-2; TRBD1 might be the D (5 bases). Trimming removed 0 bases from V and 0 bases from J, with 11 bases in between. The CDR3 has 16 residues. CDR1 LGHDT and CDR2 YNNKEL come from the germline V gene (reference sequence). The CDR3 sequence: CASSQEPGLPNYGYTF. Written as DNA, the CDR3 is TGTGCCAGCAGCCAAGAGCCGGGACTGCCTAACTATGGCTACACCTTC.

J is TRBJ1-1 and V is TRBV5-1, with D possibly matching TRBD1 (5 bases). The V end lost 2 bases, the J end lost 6 bases, and 11 bases lay between the germline ends. The CDR3 extends over 13 amino acids. Germline V gene lookup returns CDR1 SGHRS and CDR2 YFSETQ. CDR3 bases: TGCGCCAGCAGCTTAGGGGATTGGCCTGAAGCTTTCTTT. Encoded protein: CASSLGDWPEAFF.

J is TRBJ1-2 and V is TRBV28; D not certain. This CDR3 region has 12 residues. Germline loops: CDR1 MDHEN, CDR2 SYDVKM. V lost 5 bases, J lost 2 bases, and 6 bases lay in between. The CDR3 loop is CASSRPNYGYTF. The CDR3 DNA reads as TGTGCCAGCAGTAGACCCAACTATGGCTACACCTTC.

The V and J genes are TRBV9 and TRBJ2-2; perhaps TRBD2 as D (5 bases). Trimming took off 4 bases at V and 5 bases at J, with 12 bases between the two ends. CDR1 is SGDLS and CDR2 is YYNGEE in the germline V gene. The CDR3 spans 14 residues. The CDR3 coding sequence is TGTGCCAGCAGCTGGACCCCGGGGACCGGGGAGCTGTTTTTT. Its protein product is CASSWTPGTGELFF.

The chain has TRBV4-1 and TRBJ2-7; D possibly corresponds to TRBD2 (5 bases). The CDR3 runs to 14 residues. Germline values: CDR1 MGHRA, CDR2 YSYEKL. V lost 5 bases, J lost 5 bases, and 16 bases lay in between. The DNA of the CDR3 is TGCGCCAGCAGCTACTCGTTGGCGGGTAACGAGCAGTACTTC. Translated: CASSYSLAGNEQYF.

V and J are TRBV7-9 and TRBJ1-2, with D maybe TRBD1 (5 bases). V was pared by 4 bases and J by 6 bases, with 12 bases between. The length of the CDR3 is 13 residues. In germline, CDR1 is SEHNR, CDR2 FQNEAQ (reference sequence). CDR3 protein: CASSYGTVDGYTF. CDR3 in DNA: TGTGCCAGCAGCTACGGGACGGTGGATGGCTACACCTTC.

V and J are TRBV18 and TRBJ2-5; weak D call: TRBD1 (5 bases). This CDR3 has 15 residues. Per the germline V gene, CDR1 is KGHSH and CDR2 is LQKENI. Trimming stripped 2 bases from V and 3 bases from J, with 13 bases between. This CDR3 reads CASSPGAQSKETQYF. The CDR3 DNA is TGTGCCAGCTCACCAGGGGCGCAGTCCAAAGAGACCCAGTACTTC.

The genes are TRBV27 and TRBJ2-1; D is uncertain. The CDR3 totals 12 residues. The ends were cut back, 5 bases at V and 6 bases at J, with 8 bases in the middle. Looked up from germline, CDR1 is MNHEY and CDR2 is SMNVEV (reference sequence). For the CDR3, the DNA is TGTGCCAGCAGTCCCGCCCTCAATGAGCAGTTCTTC. Protein sequence: CASSPALNEQFF.

About this clonotype: The junction shows a germline mismatch at one end, possibly a read error. The rearrangement links TRBV27 to TRBJ2-2; no clear D gene. The germline gives CDR1 MNHEY, CDR2 SMNVEV (reference sequence). The CDR3 spans 15 residues. CDR3 sequence reads: CATSTVISNTGELFF. The CDR3, as DNA: TGTGCCACCAGTACGGTTATTTCGAACACCGGGGAGCTGTTTTTT.

This clonotype was counted a single time. The J gene is TRBJ2-7, the V gene TRBV27; D may correspond to TRBD1 or TRBD2 (5 bases each). V gave up 0 bases and J gave up 2 bases, with 17 bases separating them. Germline V gene data show CDR1 as MNHEY and CDR2 as SMNVEV (reference sequence). The CDR3 sequence is 17 residues long. Here the CDR3 reads CASSLSGPGSGTYEQYF. The CDR3 nucleotides are TGTGCCAGCAGTTTATCGGGTCCAGGGTCGGGAACCTACGAGCAGTACTTC.

The chain uses TRBV20-1 and TRBJ2-1; D is unclear. This CDR3 is 15 amino acids long. Deletions cut 0 bases from V and 0 bases from J, with 9 bases between. Per the germline V gene, CDR1 is DFQATT and CDR2 is SNEGSKA (reference sequence). The CDR3 reads CSARDRASSYNEQFF. The DNA of the CDR3 is TGCAGTGCTAGAGATCGGGCGAGCTCCTACAATGAGCAGTTCTTC.

This clonotype was observed a single time. The chain couples TRBV28 to TRBJ2-3; 8 bases are a match to TRBD2. Germline V gene data show CDR1 as MDHEN and CDR2 as SYDVKM. The CDR3 extends over 15 amino acids. Trimming cost V 4 bases and J 2 bases; bases outside gene matches: 5. CDR3 region: CASSSLAGHTDTQYF. DNA of the CDR3: TGTGCCAGCAGTTCGCTAGCGGGTCACACAGATACGCAGTATTTT.

This chain joins TRBV9 and TRBJ2-7; 8 bases are a match to TRBD2. Germline values: CDR1 SGDLS, CDR2 YYNGEE. The CDR3 contains 15 residues. V shed 3 bases, J shed 4 bases, and the junction held 9 bases outside the gene matches. CDR3 bases: TGTGCCAGCAGCGCCGGTCCGACTAGCGAGTACGAGCAGTACTTC. It codes for CASSAGPTSEYEQYF.

This chain connects TRBV29-1 to TRBJ2-7, with D uncertain. The germline V gene has CDR1 SQVTM and CDR2 ANQGSEA. Trimming left V 3 bases short and J 4 bases short, with 10 bases between. The CDR3 runs to 12 residues. The CDR3, as DNA: TGCAGCGTTGAGGACGGAATTTACGAGCAGTACTTC. The encoded protein is CSVEDGIYEQYF.

CDR3 sequence: CASSQDQAKETQYF. CDR3 DNA: TGCGCCAGCAGCCAAGATCAGGCTAAAGAGACCCAGTACTTC. V is TRBV4-1 and J is TRBJ2-5; D is undetermined. This CDR3 has 14 residues. Between the trimmed V and J ends, which lost 0 bases and 3 bases, there was a span of 8 bases. CDR1 MGHRA and CDR2 YSYEKL come from the germline V gene.

This rearrangement joins TRBV12-3 or TRBV12-4 to TRBJ2-7, with 7 bases that match TRBD2. CDR3 length: 14 amino acids. V was clipped by 6 bases and J by 5 bases; unmatched bases: 10. CDR3 protein: CASRDQGLRDEQYF. The CDR3 DNA reads TGTGCCAGCAGGGATCAGGGACTAAGGGACGAGCAGTACTTC.

The chain joins TRBV29-1 to TRBJ2-1; no reliable D call. The CDR3 loop spans 15 amino acids. CDR1 and CDR2 from the germline V gene are SQVTM and ANQGSEA. V was trimmed by 1 base and J by 0 bases, leaving 10 bases between them. The CDR3 DNA is TGCAGCGTTGAAGGGCTAGTTGGCTCCTACAATGAGCAGTTCTTC. This gives the protein CSVEGLVGSYNEQFF.

This clonotype was seen a few times. V is TRBV5-4 and J is TRBJ2-1; perhaps TRBD1 as D (5 bases). Germline assignment: CDR1 SGHNT and CDR2 YYREEE (reference sequence). Trimming took off 0 bases at V and 3 bases at J, with 10 bases between the two ends. The CDR3 sequence is 15 residues long. CDR3 loop: CASSLGDRLYNEQFF. CDR3 nucleotide sequence: TGTGCCAGCAGCTTGGGCGACAGACTCTACAATGAGCAGTTCTTC. Drawing the rest from reference TRBV5-4 and TRBJ2-1, the complete variable domain is ETGVTQSPTHLIKTRGQQVTLRCSSQSGHNTVSWYQQALGQGPQFIFQYYREEENGRGNFPPRFSGLQFPNYSSELNVNALELDDSALYLCASSLGDRLYNEQFFGPGTRLTVL.